These 27 T cell receptor beta chains originate from one sample sequenced in a study of naive and memory T cell subsets listed by TCRdb under 2017. Library preparation used UMI-ligation and nested PCR. For sequencing, an Illumina MiSeq was employed. To cover both TRBC1 and TRBC2, the beta constant-region primer consisted of an equimolar mix of two oligonucleotides. The ligated cDNA went through four rounds of PCR with nested alpha and beta constant-region primers together with the SP2 primer. Using fastp trimming at Q25 and MiXCR clonotype assembly, TCRdb reanalyzed the public sequencing data and kept in-frame beta chains. Duplicate CDR3 protein sequences are folded into a single record with the most common DNA and genes. The sample records tens of thousands of distinct CDR3 sequences, about 9.9% of which are singletons. Over 1% of the sample is in the top ten clones. The sample taken for sequencing was naive CD8+ T cells from blood. The intended sense of this specimen's cell subset or site label: naive T cells, CD45RA high CD27+. All receptors derive from a human donor in good health.

At least ten counts were recorded for this clonotype. The chain employs TRBV7-9 and TRBJ2-3; no clear D gene. CDR1 and CDR2 (germline): SEHNR, FQNEAQ (reference sequence). The length of the CDR3 is 15 residues. Trimming pared 0 bases from V and 2 bases from J, leaving 9 bases between. The CDR3 reads CASSLAYGLTDTQYF. In DNA form, the CDR3 reads TGTGCCAGCAGCTTAGCGTACGGCCTCACAGATACGCAGTATTTT.

The chain recombines TRBV12-3 or TRBV12-4 with TRBJ1-4, with a weak D call TRBD1 (6 bases). V was pared by 4 bases and J by 3 bases, with 6 bases between. The CDR3 runs 13 residues. The CDR3 protein is CASSSGANEKLFF. The CDR3 nucleotides read TGTGCCAGCAGTTCAGGGGCTAATGAAAAACTGTTTTTT.

The genes are TRBV29-1 and TRBJ1-1, with 7 bases fitting TRBD1. V was clipped by 7 bases and J by 1 base; unmatched bases: 12. Per germline, CDR1 SQVTM and CDR2 ANQGSEA. This CDR3 region has 15 residues. The DNA of the CDR3 is TGCAGCGACCATTCACAGGGGACAAAGAACACTGAAGCTTTCTTT. This gives the protein CSDHSQGTKNTEAFF.

This clonotype was counted ten times or more. The chain combines TRBV29-1 with TRBJ2-1, with unresolved D. The CDR3 is made up of 14 amino acids. Germline V gene sequence: CDR1 SQVTM, CDR2 ANQGSEA. The V gene lost 4 bases and the J gene lost 4 bases, with 14 bases spanning the gap. For the CDR3, the DNA is TGCAGCGTTGCAGACCCCAAAACGTACAATGAGCAGTTCTTC. Amino acid sequence: CSVADPKTYNEQFF.

This clonotype was seen repeatedly, ten times or more. The chain combines TRBV5-5 with TRBJ2-5, with 8 bases matching TRBD1. V shed 5 bases and J 2 bases; nucleotides not matched to a gene: 11. Germline V gene sequence: CDR1 SGHKS, CDR2 YYEKEE (reference sequence). The CDR3 consists of 16 residues. The CDR3 coding sequence is TGTGCCAGCAGGATTGGCCGGGACAGGTCGCAAGAGACCCAGTACTTC. Protein sequence: CASRIGRDRSQETQYF.

This clonotype came up many times. The chain recombines TRBV12-3 or TRBV12-4 with TRBJ2-1, with D possibly being TRBD2 (5 bases). Trimming took 3 bases from V and 9 from J, leaving 9 bases between them. The CDR3 runs to 12 residues. CDR3 DNA sequence: TGTGCCAGCAGTTTTGGAGGACTTGAGCAGTTCTTC. Its protein product is CASSFGGLEQFF.

This clonotype came up many times. V usage is TRBV11-2 and J usage is TRBJ2-4; TRBD2 matches at 7 bases. CDR3 size: 16 residues. V gave up 3 bases and J gave up 9 bases; unmatched junction bases: 14. Germline values: CDR1 SGHAT, CDR2 FQNNGV. Written as DNA, the CDR3 is TGTGCCAGCAGCTTGACTAGCCGAAGCCTTGGGGCCATTCAGTACTTC. As protein: CASSLTSRSLGAIQYF.

The rearrangement joins TRBV2 to TRBJ2-7; tentative D call: TRBD1 (5 bases). CDR1 is SNHLY and CDR2 is FYNNEI in the germline V gene. The CDR3 has 13 residues. V was clipped by 3 bases and J by 2 bases, with 8 bases between them. Here the CDR3 reads CASSETAPYEQYF. The CDR3 coding sequence is TGTGCCAGCAGTGAGACAGCACCCTACGAGCAGTACTTC.

At least ten counts were recorded for this clonotype. V and J are TRBV20-1 and TRBJ2-3; the match to TRBD2 covers 7 bases. Germline V gives CDR1 DFQATT, CDR2 SNEGSKA (reference sequence). The V and J ends lost 0 bases and 4 bases, in that order; junction bases with no gene match: 10. CDR3 length: 16 residues. The CDR3 DNA follows: TGCAGTGCTAGAGATAATAGCGGGTTTGGGCCAGATACGCAGTATTTT. This sequence encodes CSARDNSGFGPDTQYF.

This clonotype has a handful of counts. The V call is TRBV2, the J call TRBJ2-7; 11 bases are a match to TRBD2. J lost 2 bases, V lost 5 bases, and 2 bases had no gene match. CDR3 size: 14 residues. Germline CDR1 reads SNHLY; CDR2 reads FYNNEI. The CDR3 nucleotides are TGTGCCAGCAGTCCTAGCGGGAGGCCCTACGAGCAGTACTTC. It specifies CASSPSGRPYEQYF.

The chain carries TRBV5-5 and TRBJ2-7; TRBD2 matches at 7 bases. This CDR3 has 15 residues. The germline V gene has CDR1 SGHKS and CDR2 YYEKEE (reference sequence). V trimming: 1 base; J trimming: 0 bases; junction bases outside the gene matches: 4. The CDR3 here is CASSLWEGPSYEQYF. The CDR3, as DNA: TGTGCCAGCAGCTTGTGGGAGGGCCCCTCCTACGAGCAGTACTTC.

In this sample, this clonotype turned up many times. The rearrangement uses TRBV12-5 and TRBJ2-3, with D hard to call. V was shortened by 1 base and J by 6 bases, with 8 bases between the two germline ends. The germline CDR1 and CDR2 sequences are LGHNT and FRNRAP. The CDR3 contains 13 residues. CDR3 residues: CASGLGTVDTQYF. CDR3 nucleotides: TGTGCTAGTGGTTTGGGTACGGTCGATACGCAGTATTTT.

This clonotype was seen a handful of times. The rearrangement links TRBV4-2 to TRBJ2-1; D ambiguous. Trimming removed 2 bases from V and 0 bases from J, with 14 bases in between. Germline V gene sequence: CDR1 LGHNA, CDR2 YNFKEQ. The CDR3 has 17 amino acids. CDR3 nucleotides: TGTGCCAGCAGCCAACATGTTCCTAGTCTCTCCTACAATGAGCAGTTCTTC. It specifies CASSQHVPSLSYNEQFF.

Comment on this clonotype: Compared with germline, one end of the junction differs, possibly owing to a read error. The chain has TRBV13 and TRBJ2-7; D might be TRBD1 (6 bases). The V gene's germline CDR1 is PRHDT and CDR2 FYEKMQ (reference sequence). The CDR3 runs to 14 residues. Here the CDR3 DNA reads TGTGCCAGCAGCCAAACAGGGCTTCCCTACGGGCAGTACTTC. Its translation: CASSQTGLPYGQYF.

This clonotype was counted at least ten times. The chain links TRBV6-5 to TRBJ2-7; 8 bases are a match to TRBD1. This CDR3 comprises 13 residues. In germline, CDR1 is MNHEY, CDR2 SVGAGI. J lost 4 bases, V lost 3 bases, and 2 bases had no gene match. The CDR3 region is CASSYDRGYEQYF. In nucleotides, the CDR3 is TGTGCCAGCAGTTATGACAGGGGATACGAGCAGTACTTC.

This clonotype occurred many times. This chain uses TRBV12-3 or TRBV12-4 with TRBJ2-6; either TRBD1 or TRBD2 may fit D (6 bases each). CDR3 length: 18 amino acids. Trimming removed 7 bases from V and 0 bases from J, with 19 bases in between. As DNA, the CDR3 is TGTGCCAGCACCCAGGAGACAGGAGGGGGCTCTGGGGCCAACGTCCTGACTTTC. Translated: CASTQETGGGSGANVLTF.

This clonotype was counted ten times or more. This chain joins TRBV12-3 or TRBV12-4 and TRBJ2-3; TRBD1 agrees at 8 bases. The ends lost 8 bases at V and 1 base at J; junction bases unmatched: 8. This CDR3 spans 15 amino acids. This chain's CDR3 is CASGPWGQGTDTQYF. The CDR3, as DNA: TGTGCCAGCGGACCTTGGGGACAGGGCACAGATACGCAGTATTTT.

This clonotype was seen repeatedly, ten times or more. The chain combines TRBV6-6 with TRBJ2-3; 8 bases match TRBD2. Germline CDR1 is MNHNY and CDR2 is SVGAGI (reference sequence). The CDR3 has 19 amino acids. Trimming removed 5 bases from V and 7 bases from J; junction bases left unmatched: 23. The CDR3 here is CASSTRQETSGGQLHTQYF. CDR3 nucleotide sequence: TGTGCCAGCAGTACACGACAGGAAACCTCGGGAGGGCAGCTACATACGCAGTATTTT.

The chain carries TRBV5-1 and TRBJ2-2; unclear D gene. The V end was cut by 1 base, the J end by 6 bases, with 4 bases between. Germline V gene sequence: CDR1 SGHRS, CDR2 YFSETQ. The CDR3 loop spans 12 amino acids. As DNA, the CDR3 is TGCGCCAGCAGCTTGTCGGCCGGGGAGCTGTTTTTT. Translation: CASSLSAGELFF. The full variable domain, rest sourced from reference TRBV5-1 and TRBJ2-2, is KAGVTQTPRYLIKTRGQQVTLSCSPISGHRSVSWYQQTPGQGLQFLFEYFSETQRNKGNFPGRFSGRQFSNSRSEMNVSTLELGDSALYLCASSLSAGELFFGEGSRLTVL.

This clonotype showed up just a few times. This sequence joins TRBV9 and TRBJ2-1, with TRBD1 matching over 8 bases. In germline, CDR1 is SGDLS, CDR2 YYNGEE. V lost 1 base and J lost 4; bases outside the gene matches: 1. The length of the CDR3 is 14 residues. CDR3 DNA sequence: TGTGCCAGCAGCGTATACAGGGGGTACAATGAGCAGTTCTTC. Translation: CASSVYRGYNEQFF.

The rearrangement uses TRBV29-1 and TRBJ2-7; D is undetermined. Germline V CDR1 and CDR2: SQVTM, ANQGSEA. This CDR3 is built from 12 residues. The V gene lost 4 bases and the J gene lost 1 base, with 8 bases spanning the gap. As DNA, the CDR3 is TGCAGCGTTGCAGAGAAATCCTACGAGCAGTACTTC. Translated: CSVAEKSYEQYF.

J is TRBJ1-2 and V is TRBV10-3; D is ambiguous. The V gene's germline CDR1 is ENHRY and CDR2 SYGVKD. Trimming took off 4 bases at V and 5 bases at J, with 5 bases between the two ends. CDR3 length: 11 residues. This chain's CDR3 is CAISAGYGYTF. The CDR3 nucleotides are TGTGCCATCAGTGCCGGTTATGGCTACACCTTC.

CDR3 sequence (DNA): TGCGCCAGCAGCCAAGGTTCGACGAACTCCTACGAGCAGTACTTC. Protein: CASSQGSTNSYEQYF. The chain has TRBV4-1 and TRBJ2-7; no definite D call. Germline V gene data show CDR1 as MGHRA and CDR2 as YSYEKL. Trimming took off 1 base at V and 0 bases at J, with 10 bases between the two ends. The CDR3 is 15 amino acids.

This clonotype was detected many times. The rearrangement joins TRBV24-1 to TRBJ2-3; D may be TRBD2 (6 bases). Germline V gene lookup returns CDR1 KGHDR and CDR2 SFDVKD. V lost 4 bases and J lost 0, with 10 bases in between. The CDR3 runs to 15 residues. CDR3 in amino acids: CATSELAESTDTQYF. Here the CDR3 DNA reads TGTGCCACCAGTGAGTTAGCGGAAAGCACAGATACGCAGTATTTT.

This clonotype occurred many times. The chain combines TRBV27 with TRBJ1-1; D not resolved. V shed 5 bases and J shed 1 base, with 11 bases lying between them. Germline V gene lookup returns CDR1 MNHEY and CDR2 SMNVEV (reference sequence). This CDR3 has 14 amino acids. This CDR3 is CASSHTQRNTEAFF. As DNA, the CDR3 is TGTGCCAGCAGTCATACCCAGAGGAACACTGAAGCTTTCTTT.

This clonotype was counted only a few times. The chain recombines TRBV7-6 with TRBJ2-7, with TRBD1 as a possible D gene (6 bases). In germline, CDR1 is SGHVS, CDR2 FNYEAQ. The CDR3 runs to 14 residues. Trimming took 2 bases from V and 3 from J, leaving 11 bases between them. DNA of the CDR3: TGTGCCAGCAGCTTAAAACAGGGCTTCTACGAGCAGTACTTC. Translation: CASSLKQGFYEQYF.

This clonotype was recorded a few times. The chain is built from TRBV7-9 and TRBJ2-7; either TRBD1 or TRBD2 may supply D (6 bases each). The CDR3 spans 12 residues. V was cut by 5 bases and J by 2 bases, with 7 bases left in between. CDR1 and CDR2 (germline): SEHNR, FQNEAQ (reference sequence). The CDR3 sequence: CASSRGPYEQYF. CDR3 sequence (DNA): TGTGCCAGCAGCCGGGGGCCCTACGAGCAGTACTTC. The entire variable domain, with the rest obtained from reference TRBV7-9 and TRBJ2-7, is as follows: DTGVSQNPRHKITKRGQNVTFRCDPISEHNRLYWYRQTLGQGPEFLTYFQNEAQLEKSRLLSDRFSAERPKGSFSTLEIQRTEQGDSAMYLCASSRGPYEQYFGPGTRLTVT.